A single sample gave rise to the 3 T cell receptor beta chains below, sequenced in a study of liver allograft versus peripheral blood T cells. On the study more broadly: Recipients' peripheral blood T cell receptor repertoires were compared with those in transplanted livers.

In TCRdb, the reads were re-called with MiXCR into one record per CDR3 protein. The sample lists 5,700 or so distinct CDR3 sequences, 17% occurring once. These receptor sequences come from a human patient who had a liver transplant. Some T cells may be the graft donor's.

This clonotype showed up just a few times. The genes are TRBV19 and TRBJ2-3; D remains unclear. Germline assignment: CDR1 LNHDA and CDR2 SQIVND (reference sequence). Trimming shortened V by 3 bases and J by 4 bases, and 5 bases separated the two germline ends. This CDR3 is built from 12 residues. CDR3 DNA: TGTGCCAGTAGTATTTCCTCAGATACGCAGTATTTT. This gives the protein CASSISSDTQYF.

This clonotype is categorized as medium-sized. The chain combines TRBV18 with TRBJ2-2; unclear D gene. With 4 bases removed from V and 1 base from J, the gap between germline ends came to 10 bases. The CDR3 spans 15 residues. Germline V gene lookup returns CDR1 KGHSH and CDR2 LQKENI. As DNA, the CDR3 is TGTGCCAGCTCACAGCAGACGGTGAACACCGGGGAGCTGTTTTTT. Translated, it gives CASSQQTVNTGELFF.

This clonotype was recorded many times. J is TRBJ2-7 and V is TRBV5-4; D uncertain. The CDR3 spans 13 residues. Germline V gene sequence: CDR1 SGHNT, CDR2 YYREEE (reference sequence). Trimming removed 0 bases from V and 0 bases from J, with 4 bases in between. The CDR3 DNA reads TGTGCCAGCAGCTTGGACCCCTCCTACGAGCAGTACTTC. Translation: CASSLDPSYEQYF.